Listed below are T cell receptor beta chains from one sample, sequenced in a study of neurological immune-mediated disorders. TCRdb reprocessed the 5' RACE reads via MiXCR and lists one record per CDR3 protein. The data show 14,000 or so distinct CDR3 sequences, over 10% seen once. Sequenced sample: CD8+ T cells from blood. These TCRs come from a female donor with HTLV-1-associated myelopathy (HAM/TSP). Both conserved end residues are part of each CDR3. D genes are given only for firm matches. Size is omitted from some rows. Given values are once, few, many or a class for expanded clones.

J gene: TRBJ1-3
clone size: many
V gene: TRBV12-3/TRBV12-4
D gene: NA
CDR3 DNA: TGTGCCAGCAGTCCGTGGACGGATGCCTCTGGAAACACCATATATTTT
CDR3 protein: CASSPWTDASGNTIYF

J gene: TRBJ1-2
clone size: many
V gene: TRBV4-2
D gene: NA
CDR3 DNA: TGTGCCAGCAGCCAAAGACAGGTCATAGGACAGAGAACTAACTATGGCTACACCTTC
CDR3 protein: CASSQRQVIGQRTNYGYTF

J gene: TRBJ2-1
clone size: NA
V gene: TRBV5-1
D gene: TRBD1
CDR3 DNA: TGCGCCAGCAGCTTAGAACAGGGGTCCTACAATGAGCAGTTCTTC
CDR3 protein: CASSLEQGSYNEQFF

J gene: TRBJ2-2
clone size: many
V gene: TRBV15
D gene: NA
CDR3 DNA: TGTGCCACCAGCAGGGCCCGGGACACCGGGGAGCTGTTTTTT
CDR3 protein: CATSRARDTGELFF

J gene: TRBJ2-6
clone size: many
V gene: TRBV7-9
D gene: NA
CDR3 DNA: TGTGCCAGCAGCTTAGCGGACCCCACTGGGGGGCTATTACACGTCCTGACTTTC
CDR3 protein: CASSLADPTGGLLHVLTF

J gene: TRBJ2-5
clone size: NA
V gene: TRBV6-2/TRBV6-3
D gene: TRBD2
CDR3 DNA: TGTGTAAGCTCTAGCGGGGGGGAATTTGAGACCCAGTACTTC
CDR3 protein: CVSSSGGEFETQYF

J gene: TRBJ2-1
clone size: many
V gene: TRBV27
D gene: TRBD2
CDR3 DNA: TGTGCCAGCCGGACTAGCGGGAGCCTCAATGAGCAGTTCTTC
CDR3 protein: CASRTSGSLNEQFF

J gene: TRBJ2-1
clone size: many
V gene: TRBV12-3/TRBV12-4
D gene: TRBD2
CDR3 DNA: TGTGCCAGCAGTGGACTAGCGGCCAACAATGAGCAGTTCTTC
CDR3 protein: CASSGLAANNEQFF

J gene: TRBJ1-2
clone size: NA
V gene: TRBV19
D gene: NA
CDR3 DNA: TGTGCCAGTAGTCTAGCGGCAGGTTTTCTCTATGGCTACACCTTC
CDR3 protein: CASSLAAGFLYGYTF

J gene: TRBJ2-1
clone size: many
V gene: TRBV20-1
D gene: NA
CDR3 DNA: TGCAGTGCTAGACCTGGCTGGGCGGGACCTGCAAAAAATGAGCAGTTCTTC
CDR3 protein: CSARPGWAGPAKNEQFF

J gene: TRBJ2-1
clone size: many
V gene: TRBV27
D gene: TRBD1
CDR3 DNA: TGTGCCAGCACCCCGGGACAGGGGTTCAATGAGCAGTTCTTC
CDR3 protein: CASTPGQGFNEQFF

J gene: TRBJ1-2
clone size: many
V gene: TRBV5-6
D gene: NA
CDR3 DNA: TGTGCCAGCAGCTTGGCCGCCGTAAACAGGAAACATGGCTACACCTTC
CDR3 protein: CASSLAAVNRKHGYTF

J gene: TRBJ2-7
clone size: many
V gene: TRBV5-1
D gene: TRBD1
CDR3 DNA: TGCGCCAGCAGCGTCCGGACAGGGCAGAGTAGCGGCATTTCCTACGAGCAGTACTTC
CDR3 protein: CASSVRTGQSSGISYEQYF